Sequencing of this T cell receptor (beta chain) was carried out in a study of shared clonotypes between healthy human individuals. The table came from immunoSEQ multiplex PCR; TCRdb's copy has only in-frame clones and leaves some out. This sample has about 110,000 clones, with around 71% found just once. The receptor was derived from a woman under 40 in good health. The sample was memory CD8+ T cells sorted from blood. Subset reported: CD45RO+ cells pooled with CCR7-negative TemRA cells.

The chain's CDR3 is CASSLAALAGREQYF. Here the CDR3 DNA reads TGTGCCAGCAGCTTGGCCGCACTAGCGGGACGCGAGCAGTACTTC. The chain carries TRBV5-6 and TRBJ2-5; TRBD2 aligns across 10 bases. Matching the DNA end better, TRBJ2-7 makes the J call doubtful. This CDR3 has 15 amino acids. CDR1 SGHDT and CDR2 YYEEEE come from the germline V gene.